This TCR beta chain was obtained from a study of cytomegalovirus exposure and HLA in healthy donors. Looked up from germline, CDR1 is MNHEY and CDR2 is SMNVEV (reference sequence). This CDR3 spans 14 amino acids. Trimming took 6 bases from V and 3 from J; bases not matched to a gene: 3. It was with 60 Vbeta and 13 Jbeta primers that the PCR ran. Only in-frame clones appear in the TCRdb table, and some are missing; sequencing was by immunoSEQ multiplex PCR. The sample lists approximately 190,000 clones, 80% occurring once. The sequenced sample was PBMCs. V usage is TRBV27 and J usage is TRBJ1-4, with 8 bases fitting TRBD1. This receptor was taken from a man aged 40-55 years in good health and CMV-seropositive. CDR3 in DNA: TGTGCCAGCAGCAGGACAGGGTCTAATGAAAAACTGTTTTTT. As protein: CASSRTGSNEKLFF.